One sample yielded the 24 T cell receptor beta chains listed below, sequenced in a study of shared clonotypes between healthy human individuals (dated by TCRdb to the early 2020s). Library creation used the immunoSEQ multiplex PCR assay. TCRdb provides this immuneACCESS table in a form limited to in-frame rearrangements. Some clones are lacking; in checked studies, under half of them reflect an unresolved V gene, and why the rest are absent is not known. The sample data list 2.3 million or so clones, and 93% of these were observed just once. Approximately 0.4% of the sample is held by the ten biggest clonotypes. The sample consisted of naive CD4+ T cells from PBMCs. The cell subset or site label, read with the paper, signifies: CD45RA+ positively selected. The receptors were gathered from a man between 18 and 35 years old in good health. Some clones in this sample may be carry-over from other donors' samples.

Regarding this clone: A single base separates this from a much larger clone, so it may be a read error. Other DNA sequences in the same sample also yield this CDR3. The chain joins TRBV6-4 to TRBJ1-5, with 8 bases fitting TRBD1. V gave up 3 bases and J gave up 2 bases; unmatched junction bases: 0. The germline gives CDR1 MRHNA, CDR2 SNTAGT. The CDR3 contains 14 residues. The CDR3 bases are TGTGCCAGCAGTGAGACAGGGGGCAATCAGCCCCAGCATTTT. It is translated as CASSETGGNQPQHF.

The gene calls are TRBV30 and TRBJ2-7, with 11 bases that match TRBD1. Germline CDR1 and CDR2: GTSNPN and SVGIG (reference sequence). V lost 2 bases to trimming and J lost 4 bases; unmatched junction nucleotides: 7. This CDR3 has 15 amino acids. The CDR3 DNA reads TGTGCCTGGAGTAAGGGGACAGGGGGAGCGTACGAGCAGTACTTC. Its protein product is CAWSKGTGGAYEQYF.

This chain connects TRBV14 to TRBJ1-3; 8 positions match TRBD1. The CDR3 is 17 residues long. The germline CDR1 and CDR2 sequences are SGHDN and FVKESK. V lost 3 bases to trimming and J lost 1 base; unmatched junction nucleotides: 8. Here the CDR3 DNA reads TGTGCCAGCAGCCATCTCAGACAGGGGAGATCTGGAAACACCATATATTTT. Translated: CASSHLRQGRSGNTIYF.

This rearrangement joins TRBV7-3 to TRBJ1-1; D is possibly TRBD1 (5 bases). V shed 2 bases and J shed 4 bases, with 17 bases lying between them. Per the germline V gene, CDR1 is SGHTA and CDR2 is FQGTGA. This CDR3 spans 16 amino acids. CDR3 loop: CASSLQGGRLGTEAFF. The CDR3 coding sequence is TGTGCCAGCAGCTTACAGGGCGGCCGACTAGGCACTGAAGCTTTCTTT.

The genes are TRBV5-5 and TRBJ1-3, with 9 positions matching TRBD1. CDR3 length: 15 amino acids. From germline, CDR1 is SGHKS and CDR2 YYEKEE (reference sequence). Trimming at V came to 3 bases and at J to 1 base, leaving 2 bases not matched to a gene. The CDR3 DNA is TGTGCCAGCAGCTGGACAGGGGAATCTGGAAACACCATATATTTT. Translation: CASSWTGESGNTIYF.

The rearrangement joins TRBV6-5 to TRBJ2-7; perhaps TRBD2 as D (6 bases). Germline V gives CDR1 MNHEY, CDR2 SVGAGI. The CDR3 has 14 amino acids. V gave up 7 bases and J gave up 2 bases, with 15 bases separating them. In nucleotides, the CDR3 is TGTGCCAGCAACTTACCGGGGGAGGCCTACGAGCAGTACTTC. As protein: CASNLPGEAYEQYF.

The chain combines TRBV5-1 with TRBJ1-4, with D tentatively TRBD1 (5 bases). There are 15 residues in the CDR3. Looked up from germline, CDR1 is SGHRS and CDR2 is YFSETQ. V was trimmed by 4 bases and J by 8 bases, leaving 18 bases between them. The CDR3 is CASSKAGPDEEKLFF. The CDR3 region has the DNA TGCGCCAGCAGCAAGGCGGGACCAGACGAGGAAAAACTGTTTTTT.

Comments on this clone: Within the sample, other DNA sequences also encode this same CDR3. The chain joins TRBV5-1 to TRBJ1-2; no firm D call. The ends were cut back, 0 bases at V and 4 bases at J, with 10 bases in the middle. CDR3 length: 14 residues. CDR1 and CDR2 from the germline V gene are SGHRS and YFSETQ. Here the CDR3 reads CASSLVGRSYGYTF. The CDR3, as DNA: TGCGCCAGCAGCTTGGTGGGCAGATCCTATGGCTACACCTTC.

The chain has TRBV5-1 and TRBJ2-5; no clear D. Germline CDR1 is SGHRS and CDR2 is YFSETQ. Trimming removed 0 bases at V and 4 bases at J, with 10 bases between. The CDR3 spans 14 residues. CDR3 nucleotides: TGCGCCAGCAGCTTGGCGAGTCAGTCAGAGACCCAGTACTTC. This gives the protein CASSLASQSETQYF.

This chain joins TRBV7-3 and TRBJ2-1; D gene unclear. The germline gives CDR1 SGHTA, CDR2 FQGTGA. There are 14 residues in the CDR3. Trimming took off 3 bases at V and 3 bases at J, with 9 bases between the two ends. CDR3 coding DNA: TGTGCCAGCAGCTTTCGCCCCAACTACAATGAGCAGTTCTTC. Protein product: CASSFRPNYNEQFF.

The genes are TRBV9 and TRBJ2-7, with TRBD2 matching 7 bases. This CDR3 region has 15 residues. V gave up 3 bases and J gave up 7 bases; unmatched junction bases: 13. Per germline, CDR1 SGDLS and CDR2 YYNGEE. CDR3 protein: CASSAGDYAGEEQYF. As DNA, the CDR3 is TGTGCCAGCAGCGCCGGGGACTACGCCGGGGAGGAGCAGTACTTC.

The chain employs TRBV7-9 and TRBJ2-1; D may match TRBD1 or TRBD2 (5 bases each). Germline CDR1 and CDR2: SEHNR and FQNEAQ (reference sequence). This CDR3 region has 17 residues. Trimming pared 7 bases from V and 3 bases from J, leaving 22 bases between. The CDR3 bases are TGTGCCAGCACCAACTACCCGGGGCGAAACCTCTACAATGAGCAGTTCTTC. This sequence encodes CASTNYPGRNLYNEQFF.

The gene calls are TRBV11-2 and TRBJ2-7; D gene ambiguous. The CDR3 totals 14 residues. The germline gives CDR1 SGHAT, CDR2 FQNNGV. V dropped 0 bases and J dropped 1 base, with 7 bases sitting between them. The CDR3 nucleotides are TGTGCCAGCAGCTTAGATAGGAATTCCTACGAGCAGTACTTC. Amino acids: CASSLDRNSYEQYF.

A few counts support this clone. The V call is TRBV19, the J call TRBJ2-3; 9 positions match TRBD1. The germline CDR1 and CDR2 sequences are LNHDA and SQIVND (reference sequence). V shed 1 base, J shed 4 bases, and the junction held 0 bases outside the gene matches. This CDR3 has 14 amino acids. In DNA, the CDR3 is TGTGCCAGTAGTATAGGGACAGGGGCAGATACGCAGTATTTT. Amino acids: CASSIGTGADTQYF. Supplemented by reference TRBV19 and TRBJ2-3, the full variable domain reads DGGITQSPKYLFRKEGQNVTLSCEQNLNHDAMYWYRQDPGQGLRLIYYSQIVNDFQKGDIAEGYSVSREKKESFPLTVTSAQKNPTAFYLCASSIGTGADTQYFGPGTRLTVL.

V and J are TRBV6-1 and TRBJ2-5; D is possibly TRBD2 (6 bases). The CDR3 covers 13 residues. CDR1 and CDR2 (germline): MNHNS, SASEGT. V was trimmed by 8 bases and J by 7 bases, leaving 17 bases between them. The chain's CDR3 is CASGSTGERTQYF. In DNA, the CDR3 is TGTGCCAGCGGTAGTACGGGGGAGCGGACCCAGTACTTC.

This chain links TRBV5-4 with TRBJ1-2, with TRBD1 matching over 7 bases. The CDR3 is made up of 15 amino acids. With 3 bases clipped from V and 2 bases from J, the junction kept 7 bases outside the gene matches. Germline CDR1 is SGHNT and CDR2 is YYREEE (reference sequence). The CDR3 protein is CASSSPLQGNYGYTF. CDR3 coding DNA: TGTGCCAGCAGCTCCCCCCTACAGGGGAACTATGGCTACACCTTC.

This clone showed up just once. The chain employs TRBV7-8 and TRBJ2-5; 8 nucleotides line up with TRBD2. Germline V gives CDR1 SGHVS, CDR2 FQNEAQ. The CDR3 has 13 amino acids. Germline trimming cut 4 bases from V and 10 bases from J; bases unmatched to any gene: 8. The CDR3 spells CASSSGAREGQYF. CDR3 bases: TGTGCCAGCAGCTCCGGTGCCCGGGAGGGCCAGTACTTC.

Comment on this clone: The same CDR3 arises from other DNA sequences in this sample as well. The chain recombines TRBV5-1 with TRBJ2-2; TRBD1 is a possible D gene (7 bases). The germline V and J ends were trimmed by 4 bases and 2 bases, with 15 bases remaining between them. The germline V gene encodes CDR1 SGHRS and CDR2 YFSETQ. The CDR3 loop spans 16 amino acids. CDR3 loop: CASSPRGDTNTGELFF. The CDR3 bases are TGCGCCAGCAGCCCCAGGGGGGACACAAACACCGGGGAGCTGTTTTTT.

The chain recombines TRBV9 with TRBJ2-3; 7 bases agree with TRBD2. From germline, CDR1 is SGDLS and CDR2 YYNGEE. CDR3 size: 15 residues. Trimming cost V 1 base and J 4 bases; bases outside gene matches: 6. The CDR3 reads CASSVNGRRADTQYF. DNA for the CDR3: TGTGCCAGCAGCGTAAACGGGAGGCGAGCAGATACGCAGTATTTT.

The chain joins TRBV5-1 to TRBJ1-2, with 7 bases that match TRBD1. Per the germline V gene, CDR1 is SGHRS and CDR2 is YFSETQ. The ends lost 2 bases at V and 5 bases at J; junction bases unmatched: 12. The CDR3 runs 16 residues. For the CDR3, the DNA is TGCGCCAGCAGCTTCAGGGGGACCGCGGATGGATATGGCTACACCTTC. Its translation is CASSFRGTADGYGYTF. The variable domain in full, completed from reference TRBV5-1 and TRBJ1-2, reads KAGVTQTPRYLIKTRGQQVTLSCSPISGHRSVSWYQQTPGQGLQFLFEYFSETQRNKGNFPGRFSGRQFSNSRSEMNVSTLELGDSALYLCASSFRGTADGYGYTFGSGTRLTVV.

On this clone itself: This sample also contains other DNA sequences that code for the same CDR3. This chain joins TRBV5-4 and TRBJ1-1, with D tentatively TRBD1 (5 bases). Trimming stripped 1 base from V and 4 bases from J, with 8 bases between. This CDR3 spans 13 amino acids. Per germline, CDR1 SGHNT and CDR2 YYREEE (reference sequence). The CDR3 spells CASSLQGATEAFF. The CDR3 coding sequence is TGTGCCAGCAGCTTGCAGGGAGCCACTGAAGCTTTCTTT.

The rearrangement links TRBV9 to TRBJ2-1, with D unresolved. The V gene lost 4 bases and the J gene lost 0 bases, with 14 bases spanning the gap. Per the germline V gene, CDR1 is SGDLS and CDR2 is YYNGEE. The CDR3 spans 16 residues. CDR3 in DNA: TGTGCCAGCAGCCTAACGGGCGGAAGCTCCTACAATGAGCAGTTCTTC. Protein product: CASSLTGGSSYNEQFF.

The chain couples TRBV7-2 to TRBJ2-2; 8 nucleotides align to TRBD2. Trimming removed 5 bases from V and 3 bases from J; junction bases left unmatched: 5. In germline, CDR1 is SGHTA, CDR2 FQGNSA. This CDR3 region has 15 residues. CDR3 sequence reads: CASSREGLYTGELFF. CDR3 sequence (DNA): TGTGCCAGCAGCCGGGAGGGCCTGTACACCGGGGAGCTGTTTTTT.

J is TRBJ2-7 and V is TRBV6-5; TRBD1 matches 9 bases. This CDR3 is 15 amino acids long. The germline V gene encodes CDR1 MNHEY and CDR2 SVGAGI. V dropped 6 bases and J dropped 2; count of bases not matched to a gene: 8. CDR3 in DNA: TGTGCCAGCAGCACTACAGGGGGCGCTCCCTACGAGCAGTACTTC. It encodes CASSTTGGAPYEQYF.